This TCR beta chain was found in a study of T cell clonotyping in hematopoietic cell transplantation. For the study at large: Recipients' pretransplant samples followed cytoreduction. Study-wide points: Few recipient clonotypes overlapped donors; over 95% were de novo at given depth. After transplant, recipient diversity fell while pathologically expanded clonotypes grew through day 180. Without cell sorting, CD4 versus CD8 contributions remain unresolved.

As to this clone: The target antigen is unknown.

There are 17 residues in the CDR3. After removal of 1 base from V and 5 bases from J, the junction contained 11 bases not matched to a gene. Looked up from germline, CDR1 is MNHNS and CDR2 is SASEGT. Time point denoted: recipient sample about 28 days before transplant, after cytoreduction. Using immunoSEQ multiplex PCR, the repertoire was profiled, and TCRdb retains in-frame clones only, with some absent. There are around 80,000 clones in the sample; around 96% occur only once, and roughly 1.7% lies in the top ten. The chain combines TRBV6-1 with TRBJ2-5; 9 nucleotides align to TRBD2. This sequence was found in a woman in her 50s with acute myeloid leukemia. Some clones in this sample may be carry-over from other donors' samples. The source was peripheral blood mononuclear cells, collected before stem cell transplant. The CDR3 DNA reads as TGTGCCAGCAGTGAAGTGGGCGCGGGGGGGCCTTGGGAGACCCAGTACTTC. Protein product: CASSEVGAGGPWETQYF.